This TCR beta chain is from a study of OX40 agonist ivuxolimab in advanced cancers. In the study overall: Patients received ivuxolimab, an agonistic anti-OX40 (CD134) antibody. Earlier anti-PD-1, anti-PD-L1 or anti-CTLA-4 therapy was permitted; roughly 42% had received some. Study-wide points: CD4+ and CD8+ T cells in blood underwent clonal expansion by week 6 at 0.1 to 3.0 mg/kg.

A note on this clone: Its antigen is undetermined.

V lost 10 bases and J 6 bases, leaving 21 bases between the germline ends. Germline V CDR1 and CDR2: WNHNN, SYGVQD (reference sequence). The CDR3 contains 14 residues. Here immunoSEQ multiplex PCR was the method, and the copy in TCRdb shows in-frame clones only, minus some. Altogether tens of thousands of clones are present, around 81% being singletons, with the ten largest covering roughly 32%. The sequences come from CD4+ or CD8+ T cells sorted from blood, collected in a trial of the OX40 agonist ivuxolimab. The receptor was derived from an adult with an advanced solid tumor such as melanoma, head and neck, liver or kidney cancer. This chain uses TRBV10-1 with TRBJ1-2, with a possible D match to TRBD1 (6 bases). Here the CDR3 reads CANSLDNRVDGYTF. In nucleotides, the CDR3 is TGCGCCAACTCCTTAGATAACAGGGTGGATGGCTACACCTTC.